This entry concerns a single T cell receptor beta chain. Per the original methods: For nucleated cells, counts were estimated from reference gene primer amplification. This table comes from immunoSEQ multiplex PCR, and its TCRdb copy is limited to in-frame clones, with some not included. V and J calls and clone size follow that table, whereas D and trimming were derived from the DNA. Here the sample spans 190,000 or so clones, around 81% being singletons. This entry comes from a study of blood T cell repertoires in COVID-19. Study-wide background: COVID-19 samples collected from the United States, Italy and Spain covered acute and convalescent phases.

CDR1 and CDR2 (germline): SGHKS, YYEKEE (reference sequence). The junction had 8 bases not matched to a gene; V was cut back by 3 bases and J by 0 bases. The CDR3 spans 17 residues. Material for sequencing was peripheral blood. The clonotype was recovered from a man aged 60-69 years with COVID-19, enrolled during active disease. The chain uses TRBV5-5 and TRBJ1-2; TRBD1 aligns across 10 bases. CDR3: CASSSGDRGFSNYGYTF. DNA for the CDR3: TGTGCCAGCAGCTCAGGGGACAGGGGTTTTTCTAACTATGGCTACACCTTC.